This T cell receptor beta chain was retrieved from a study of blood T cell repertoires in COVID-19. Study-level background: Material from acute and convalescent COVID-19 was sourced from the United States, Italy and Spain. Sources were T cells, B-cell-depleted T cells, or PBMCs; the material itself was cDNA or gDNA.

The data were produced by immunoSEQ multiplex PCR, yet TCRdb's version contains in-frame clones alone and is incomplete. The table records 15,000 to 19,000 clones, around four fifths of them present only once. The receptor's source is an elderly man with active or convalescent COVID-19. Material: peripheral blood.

The CDR3 region has the DNA TGCGCCAGCAGCTTCCAGGGGGCGCAGAACACTGAAGCTTTCTTT. Its protein product is CASSFQGAQNTEAFF. The J gene is TRBJ1-1, the V gene TRBV5-1, with 8 bases matching TRBD1. The V gene's germline CDR1 is SGHRS and CDR2 YFSETQ. The V gene end was trimmed by 2 bases and the J gene end by 1 base; junction bases not matched to a gene: 4. The CDR3 extends over 15 amino acids. The variable domain in full, with the rest retrieved from reference TRBV5-1 and TRBJ1-1, is KAGVTQTPRYLIKTRGQQVTLSCSPISGHRSVSWYQQTPGQGLQFLFEYFSETQRNKGNFPGRFSGRQFSNSRSEMNVSTLELGDSALYLCASSFQGAQNTEAFFGQGTRLTVV.